The 21 T cell receptor beta chains below were found in one sample sequenced in a study of long-term antiretroviral therapy in people with HIV. Version v3.0 of the immunoSEQ assay ran at survey level. Generated by immunoSEQ multiplex PCR, the TCRdb table keeps only in-frame clones and is missing some. The sample gives about 19,000 clones, 70% to 80% of which show up once; about 6.9% is in the top ten. The source material was unsorted PBMCs, sampled 2.2 years after starting antiretroviral therapy. These receptors were obtained from a man between 45 and 60 years old with HIV.

The chain joins TRBV7-9 to TRBJ2-1; TRBD2 matches at 9 bases. This CDR3 is 15 amino acids long. Germline assignment: CDR1 SEHNR and CDR2 FQNEAQ (reference sequence). J lost 9 bases, V lost 1 base, and 7 bases had no gene match. In DNA, the CDR3 is TGTGCCAGCAGCTTAGTGGTAGCGGGAGACGGTGAGCAGTTCTTC. It specifies CASSLVVAGDGEQFF.

V gene TRBV5-5 combines with J gene TRBJ1-2, with 7 bases fitting TRBD1. This CDR3 has 15 residues. CDR1 SGHKS and CDR2 YYEKEE come from the germline V gene (reference sequence). V lost 0 bases to trimming and J lost 5 bases; unmatched junction nucleotides: 7. The CDR3 sequence: CASSLGEGGGYGYTF. The CDR3 DNA sequence: TGTGCCAGCAGCTTGGGAGAAGGGGGCGGTTATGGCTACACCTTC.

The rearrangement links TRBV13 to TRBJ2-5; 8 positions match TRBD1. With 0 bases clipped from V and 3 bases from J, the junction kept 0 bases outside the gene matches. This CDR3 comprises 14 residues. The V gene's germline CDR1 is PRHDT and CDR2 FYEKMQ (reference sequence). CDR3 residues: CASSLGQGEETQYF. The CDR3 DNA sequence: TGTGCCAGCAGCTTAGGACAGGGGGAAGAGACCCAGTACTTC.

This clone was counted once. The chain recombines TRBV6-5 with TRBJ2-5, with D hard to call. Germline assignment: CDR1 MNHEY and CDR2 SVGAGI. V was pared by 8 bases and J by 5 bases, with 21 bases between. The CDR3 length is 15 residues. For the CDR3, the DNA is TGTGCCAGCCGCTACGGCCAAAACCTCGGGGAGACCCAGTACTTC. Translated, it gives CASRYGQNLGETQYF.

V and J are TRBV18 and TRBJ2-7; 10 nucleotides align to TRBD2. The CDR3 is 16 residues long. CDR1 KGHSH and CDR2 LQKENI come from the germline V gene. V gave up 3 bases and J gave up 2 bases; unmatched junction bases: 7. The CDR3 region has the DNA TGTGCCAGCTCACCCTTGGCTAGCGGGGGTGCCTACGAGCAGTACTTC. This gives the protein CASSPLASGGAYEQYF.

The genes are TRBV11-3 and TRBJ2-5; D is ambiguous. The CDR3 runs 13 residues. Germline CDR1 SGHNT, CDR2 YENEEA. V was pared by 3 bases and J by 9 bases, with 14 bases between. This chain's CDR3 is CASSFDRPVAQYF. CDR3 coding DNA: TGTGCCAGCAGCTTCGATCGGCCCGTGGCCCAGTACTTC.

CDR3: CASSRSGGGGSSYEQYF. The CDR3 DNA sequence: TGCGCCAGCAGCCGCTCCGGGGGCGGGGGTTCTTCCTACGAGCAGTACTTC. The chain employs TRBV4-1 and TRBJ2-7; D might be TRBD2 (7 bases). The CDR3 is made up of 17 amino acids. V was cut by 4 bases and J by 1 base, with 20 bases left in between. Per the germline V gene, CDR1 is MGHRA and CDR2 is YSYEKL.

This sequence joins TRBV7-9 and TRBJ1-2; D unresolved. CDR3 length: 11 amino acids. V lost 9 bases and J lost 8, with 13 bases in between. The V gene's germline CDR1 is SEHNR and CDR2 FQNEAQ (reference sequence). CDR3 protein: CASEVLGGYTF. CDR3 in DNA: TGTGCCAGTGAGGTCTTAGGGGGCTACACCTTC.

The CDR3 DNA follows: TGTGCCAGCAGTTTATCCTCGACAGGGAAGGGAAACACCATATATTTT. Protein product: CASSLSSTGKGNTIYF. This chain joins TRBV27 and TRBJ1-3; TRBD1 matches 7 bases. The ends lost 0 bases at V and 4 bases at J; junction bases unmatched: 6. The germline V gene has CDR1 MNHEY and CDR2 SMNVEV (reference sequence). CDR3 length: 16 amino acids.

V gene TRBV19 combines with J gene TRBJ2-5, with 8 bases aligning to TRBD1. CDR1 is LNHDA and CDR2 is SQIVND in the germline V gene (reference sequence). CDR3 size: 15 residues. The V and J ends lost 0 bases and 5 bases, in that order; junction bases with no gene match: 5. This CDR3 is CASSIDLRGQETQYF. CDR3 nucleotides: TGTGCCAGTAGTATAGATCTCAGGGGGCAGGAGACCCAGTACTTC.

This clone was counted once. The conserved final phenylalanine or tryptophan is absent from the CDR3, which likely points to a read error. The DNA is left out, because the CDR3 cannot be placed on it with certainty; the CDR3 is given as TCRdb lists it. The chain employs TRBV5-6 and TRBJ2-7; TRBD1, the D gene given by the table, was not confirmed from the DNA. CDR1 SGHDT and CDR2 YYEEEE come from the germline V gene. The CDR3 is made up of 12 amino acids, end residues included. The CDR3 spells CASSLGDRGNYL.

The chain carries TRBV5-1 and TRBJ2-3; D remains ambiguous. V lost 4 bases, J lost 1 base, and 1 base lay in between. The germline gives CDR1 SGHRS, CDR2 YFSETQ. The CDR3 totals 11 residues. This CDR3 reads CASSRTDTQYF. The CDR3 nucleotides are TGCGCCAGCAGCCGCACAGATACGCAGTATTTT.

Turning to this clone: A read error may account for a junction end that differs from germline. The chain combines TRBV10-3 with TRBJ1-1; D uncertain. Per the germline V gene, CDR1 is ENHRY and CDR2 is SYGVKD. CDR3 length equals 11 residues. The CDR3 DNA follows: TGTGCCATCAGTGAGGGCAAGAGACCAGCCTTT. Residues: CAISEGKRPAF.

This sequence joins TRBV2 and TRBJ1-6; tentatively, D is TRBD1 (6 bases). V lost 9 bases, J lost 10 bases, and 10 bases lay in between. The CDR3 has 11 amino acids. Germline V gene data show CDR1 as SNHLY and CDR2 as FYNNEI. CDR3: CASWGRSPLHF. The CDR3 DNA sequence: TGTGCCAGTTGGGGGCGGTCACCCCTCCACTTT.

This chain uses TRBV4-3 with TRBJ1-2; maybe TRBD1 (5 bases). The CDR3 is 15 residues long. V lost 1 base, J lost 2 bases, and 11 bases lay in between. Germline V gives CDR1 LGHNA, CDR2 YSLEER. CDR3 sequence: CASSQVEWGNYGYTF. For the CDR3, the DNA is TGCGCCAGCAGCCAAGTCGAGTGGGGGAACTATGGCTACACCTTC.

This chain links TRBV6-5 with TRBJ2-7; 9 nucleotides align to TRBD2. The J segment lost 2 bases and the V segment lost 3 bases, leaving 5 bases of the junction unmatched. The germline CDR1 and CDR2 sequences are MNHEY and SVGAGI. The CDR3 has 15 amino acids. Here the CDR3 reads CASSYEAGGPYEQYF. As DNA, the CDR3 is TGTGCCAGCAGTTATGAGGCGGGAGGGCCCTACGAGCAGTACTTC.

This sequence joins TRBV6-5 and TRBJ1-2; D not resolved. Germline loops: CDR1 MNHEY, CDR2 SVGAGI. Trimming took off 4 bases at V and 8 bases at J, with 14 bases between the two ends. There are 13 residues in the CDR3. For the CDR3, the DNA is TGTGCCAGCAGTTCCACTTTAGGCGAAGGCTACACCTTC. It specifies CASSSTLGEGYTF.

The chain couples TRBV7-9 to TRBJ1-6; possible D gene TRBD1, 5 bases. Deletions cut 1 base from V and 5 bases from J, with 12 bases between. CDR1 is SEHNR, CDR2 FQNEAQ, per germline (reference sequence). The CDR3 spans 16 residues. CDR3 nucleotide sequence: TGTGCCAGCAGCTTAGTTTCCAGGGCAAATAATTCACCCCTCCACTTT. Amino acid sequence: CASSLVSRANNSPLHF.

This chain joins TRBV14 and TRBJ1-4; no reliable D call. V was trimmed by 1 base and J by 8 bases, leaving 26 bases between them. CDR1 SGHDN and CDR2 FVKESK come from the germline V gene. The CDR3 loop spans 19 amino acids. The CDR3 protein is CASSQGEGPIPWAFEKLFF. In nucleotides, the CDR3 is TGTGCCAGCAGCCAAGGGGAGGGCCCGATCCCCTGGGCCTTCGAAAAACTGTTTTTT.

The chain has TRBV27 and TRBJ1-4; a weak D match, TRBD1 (6 bases). The length of the CDR3 is 14 residues. CDR1 and CDR2 from the germline V gene are MNHEY and SMNVEV (reference sequence). V dropped 6 bases and J dropped 6 bases, with 14 bases sitting between them. The CDR3 bases are TGTGCCAGCAGCCCAACAGGGTGGGATGAAAAACTGTTTTTT. Translating gives CASSPTGWDEKLFF. The variable domain in full, completed from reference TRBV27 and TRBJ1-4, reads EAQVTQNPRYLITVTGKKLTVTCSQNMNHEYMSWYRQDPGLGLRQIYYSMNVEVTDKGDVPEGYKVSRKEKRNFPLILESPSPNQTSLYFCASSPTGWDEKLFFGSGTQLSVL.

The V call is TRBV7-3, the J call TRBJ2-2; maybe TRBD2 (5 bases). The CDR3 contains 13 residues. The germline gives CDR1 SGHTA, CDR2 FQGTGA. V dropped 3 bases and J dropped 5 bases, with 7 bases sitting between them. The CDR3 sequence: CASSLSGTGELFF. In DNA, the CDR3 is TGTGCCAGCAGCTTGTCGGGGACCGGGGAGCTGTTTTTT.